This T cell receptor beta chain was captured by sequencing in a study of cytomegalovirus exposure and HLA in healthy donors. Study-level background: A prior study identified 110 million or so unique TCR beta sequences from about 179 million T cells. Findings and limits, study-wide: The CMV antigen specificity of a few CMV-associated chains was confirmed through in vitro analysis. Reportedly, fewer N-insertions than the roughly 600-donor mean appeared in an Asian-associated ancestry cluster in a later analysis.

The germline V gene encodes CDR1 MNHEY and CDR2 SMNVEV (reference sequence). Trimming stripped 7 bases from V and 8 bases from J, with 14 bases between. The CDR3 has 12 residues. Primers: 60 Vbeta forward and 13 Jbeta reverse. Method: immunoSEQ multiplex PCR; TCRdb's copy keeps in-frame clones and lacks some. The sample has around 140,000 clones, approximately 71% seen once; the top ten hold approximately 3.2%. As for this clone: Its target is unknown.

The sequenced material came from PBMCs. The J gene is TRBJ1-2, the V gene TRBV27; D unresolved. This clonotype was obtained from a man aged 35 to 55 in good health and CMV-seronegative. The CDR3 coding sequence is TGTGCCAGCAAGCGAGGGAAGGAAGGCTACACCTTC. This translates into CASKRGKEGYTF.